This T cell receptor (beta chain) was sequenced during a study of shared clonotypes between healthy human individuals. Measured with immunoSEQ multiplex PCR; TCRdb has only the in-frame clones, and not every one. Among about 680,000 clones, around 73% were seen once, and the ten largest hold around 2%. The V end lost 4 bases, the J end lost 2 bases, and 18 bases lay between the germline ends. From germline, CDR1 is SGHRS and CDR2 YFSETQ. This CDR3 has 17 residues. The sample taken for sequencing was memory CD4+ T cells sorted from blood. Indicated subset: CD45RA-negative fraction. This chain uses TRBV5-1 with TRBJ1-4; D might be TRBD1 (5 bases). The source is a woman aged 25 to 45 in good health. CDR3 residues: CASSPGYGRGTNEKLFF. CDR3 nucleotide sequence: TGCGCCAGCAGCCCGGGGTACGGCCGGGGGACTAATGAAAAACTGTTTTTT. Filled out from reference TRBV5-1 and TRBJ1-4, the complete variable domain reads KAGVTQTPRYLIKTRGQQVTLSCSPISGHRSVSWYQQTPGQGLQFLFEYFSETQRNKGNFPGRFSGRQFSNSRSEMNVSTLELGDSALYLCASSPGYGRGTNEKLFFGSGTQLSVL.